The next 5 T cell receptor beta chains were all read from a single sample in a study of OX40 agonist ivuxolimab in advanced cancers. The data were produced by immunoSEQ multiplex PCR, yet TCRdb's version contains in-frame clones alone and is incomplete. In the table there are around 60,000 clones, nearly 95% of which are singletons. The sequences come from CD4+ or CD8+ T cells sorted from blood, collected in a trial of the OX40 agonist ivuxolimab. The receptors were gathered from an adult with an advanced solid tumor such as melanoma, head and neck, liver or kidney cancer.

For this clone: The same CDR3 also results from other DNA sequences found in this sample. The rearrangement joins TRBV9 to TRBJ2-1; D not certain. Germline V gene lookup returns CDR1 SGDLS and CDR2 YYNGEE. The CDR3 totals 12 residues. The germline V and J ends were trimmed by 0 bases and 4 bases, with 2 bases remaining between them. The CDR3, as DNA: TGTGCCAGCAGCGTAGGGTACAATGAGCAGTTCTTC. Translated, it gives CASSVGYNEQFF.

The chain uses TRBV4-1 and TRBJ1-5; D not resolved. V was clipped by 1 base and J by 7 bases, with 11 bases between them. Germline CDR1 is MGHRA and CDR2 is YSYEKL. This CDR3 contains 14 residues. CDR3 loop: CASSQVGILQPQHF. In nucleotides, the CDR3 is TGCGCCAGCAGCCAAGTCGGCATCTTACAGCCCCAGCATTTT.

V usage is TRBV11-2 and J usage is TRBJ1-3; D uncertain. The CDR3 runs to 16 residues. CDR1 is SGHAT and CDR2 is FQNNGV in the germline V gene. With 1 base removed from V and 0 bases from J, the gap between germline ends came to 10 bases. CDR3 bases: TGTGCCAGCAGCTTAGTCCCCATCAGCTCTGGAAACACCATATATTTT. Protein product: CASSLVPISSGNTIYF.

This chain links TRBV13 with TRBJ2-3; D unresolved. This CDR3 contains 12 residues. Germline V gene lookup returns CDR1 PRHDT and CDR2 FYEKMQ (reference sequence). V dropped 0 bases and J dropped 14 bases, with 12 bases sitting between them. CDR3 protein: CASSLGVTPGYF. The CDR3 coding sequence is TGTGCCAGCAGCTTAGGGGTTACCCCGGGGTATTTT.

This clone was seen a few times. J is TRBJ2-3 and V is TRBV5-6; no clear D gene. Germline loops: CDR1 SGHDT, CDR2 YYEEEE. The CDR3 runs to 12 residues. Trimming took 4 bases from V and 6 from J, leaving 9 bases between them. CDR3 DNA sequence: TGTGCCAGCAGCACCCTGGCGGATACGCAGTATTTT. Its protein product is CASSTLADTQYF.